The 13 T cell receptor beta chains in this list originate from one sample, sequenced in a study of T-cell memory formation after mild COVID-19. TCRdb re-analysed the 5' RACE reads in MiXCR, keeping a single row per CDR3 protein. The sample has hundreds of thousands of distinct CDR3 sequences, roughly 17% seen once. Specimen: PBMCs or a T cell subset sorted from them (not recorded which). Receptor source: an adult woman who had mild COVID-19 (a few samples of this study predate the infection). Cell type and time point are not known.

V is TRBV6-2 or TRBV6-3 and J is TRBJ1-2, with TRBD1 matching 7 bases. V gave up 0 bases and J gave up 4 bases; unmatched junction bases: 5. CDR3 size: 15 residues. Germline CDR1 MNHEY, CDR2 SVGEGT. CDR3 sequence (DNA): TGTGCCAGCAGTTACTCAGGGGGCGCCGGCTATGGCTACACCTTC. This sequence encodes CASSYSGGAGYGYTF.

This clonotype was recorded many times. The rearrangement uses TRBV3-1 and TRBJ2-5; the D gene is possibly TRBD2 (6 bases). The CDR3 is made up of 14 amino acids. Trimming removed 1 base from V and 13 bases from J, with 19 bases in between. Germline V gene lookup returns CDR1 LGHDT and CDR2 YNNKEL (reference sequence). The CDR3 loop reads CASSQGGPGLSLYF. CDR3 in DNA: TGTGCCAGCAGCCAAGGTGGACCTGGACTATCTCTGTACTTC.

The V and J genes are TRBV7-9 and TRBJ2-7; 9 nucleotides line up with TRBD1. The CDR3 runs to 13 residues. After removal of 5 bases from V and 5 bases from J, the junction contained 4 bases not matched to a gene. Germline V lookup: CDR1 SEHNR, CDR2 FQNEAQ (reference sequence). The CDR3 protein is CASSRDRVNEQYF. In nucleotides, the CDR3 is TGTGCCAGCAGCCGGGACAGGGTCAACGAGCAGTACTTC.

This chain joins TRBV2 and TRBJ2-5, with 8 bases aligning to TRBD2. This CDR3 spans 15 amino acids. Germline assignment: CDR1 SNHLY and CDR2 FYNNEI. J lost 5 bases, V lost 5 bases, and 10 bases had no gene match. The DNA of the CDR3 is TGTGCCAGCAGTCCACCCGGGACTAGAAAGGAGACCCAGTACTTC. The encoded protein is CASSPPGTRKETQYF.

There are a few counts of this clonotype. The chain joins TRBV6-5 to TRBJ1-5; TRBD1 matches at 9 bases. The germline CDR1 and CDR2 sequences are MNHEY and SVGAGI. V lost 2 bases, J lost 12 bases, and 8 bases stayed unmatched. CDR3 length: 14 residues. CDR3 coding DNA: TGTGCCAGCAGTTACAGGGACAGGGTAGGGGTCCAGCATTTT. Protein: CASSYRDRVGVQHF.

The V and J genes are TRBV7-6 and TRBJ2-1; TRBD1 is a possible D gene (5 bases). The CDR3 covers 16 residues. Germline loops: CDR1 SGHVS, CDR2 FNYEAQ. V lost 4 bases, J lost 5 bases, and 18 bases lay in between. This CDR3 reads CASSYLSLGADNEQFF. The CDR3 bases are TGTGCCAGCAGCTACCTAAGTCTAGGGGCTGACAATGAGCAGTTCTTC.

This clonotype was found a few times. This sequence joins TRBV20-1 and TRBJ2-5; 7 bases are shared with TRBD1. After removal of 0 bases from V and 1 base from J, the junction contained 5 bases not matched to a gene. CDR3 length equals 15 residues. Germline CDR1 DFQATT, CDR2 SNEGSKA (reference sequence). The CDR3 is CSARDVDRAQETQYF. The CDR3 bases are TGCAGTGCTAGAGATGTAGACAGGGCCCAAGAGACCCAGTACTTC.

There are a few counts of this clonotype. The J gene is TRBJ1-1, the V gene TRBV2, with D possibly being TRBD1 (5 bases). Germline V CDR1 and CDR2: SNHLY, FYNNEI. With 4 bases removed from V and 8 bases from J, the gap between germline ends came to 14 bases. The CDR3 has 13 amino acids. The CDR3 coding sequence is TGTGCCAGCAGTGGGGGAGGGAACAGGGAAGCTTTCTTT. Residues: CASSGGGNREAFF.

The chain uses TRBV12-3 or TRBV12-4 and TRBJ1-2; possibly TRBD1 for D (5 bases). This CDR3 contains 13 residues. V lost 2 bases and J lost 9, with 13 bases in between. For the CDR3, the DNA is TGTGCCAGCAGTTTACGGGGGGAATATAGCTACACCTTC. It codes for CASSLRGEYSYTF.

The rearrangement links TRBV12-3 or TRBV12-4 to TRBJ1-2, with D perhaps matching TRBD1 (5 bases). CDR3 size: 18 residues. Trimming cost V 1 base and J 0 bases, with 18 bases left between them. CDR3 bases: TGTGCCAGCAGTTTAGTCTTGGGGCTACCGACCGCTAACTATGGCTACACCTTC. Translated, it gives CASSLVLGLPTANYGYTF.

The V call is TRBV19, the J call TRBJ2-7; a possible D gene is TRBD2 (7 bases). Germline V lookup: CDR1 LNHDA, CDR2 SQIVND (reference sequence). The V and J ends lost 5 bases and 4 bases respectively, with 21 bases between them. The CDR3 runs 16 residues. CDR3 DNA: TGTGCCAGTAGTCCCGACGGGGGCGGGAGACTTTACGAGCAGTACTTC. Its protein product is CASSPDGGGRLYEQYF.

The J gene is TRBJ1-1, the V gene TRBV7-9, with D uncertain. Germline V gene data show CDR1 as SEHNR and CDR2 as FQNEAQ (reference sequence). The V and J ends lost 1 base and 4 bases respectively, with 13 bases between them. The CDR3 has 15 residues. CDR3 loop: CASSLERVRGTEAFF. The CDR3 DNA sequence: TGTGCCAGCAGCTTAGAAAGGGTACGGGGCACTGAAGCTTTCTTT.

The rearrangement uses TRBV19 and TRBJ2-7, with a weak D call TRBD2 (6 bases). The CDR3 is 17 residues long. The V gene's germline CDR1 is LNHDA and CDR2 SQIVND (reference sequence). V was cut by 5 bases and J by 6 bases, with 26 bases left in between. CDR3 coding DNA: TGTGCCAGTAGTGCGGACGGGACTTGGAGGTTCCCCAGCGAGCAGTACTTC. Translated: CASSADGTWRFPSEQYF.